The 17 T cell receptor beta chains presented below share a single source sample, sequenced in a study of OX40 agonist ivuxolimab in advanced cancers. Profiling relied on immunoSEQ multiplex PCR, and the TCRdb table lists in-frame clones only, not all of them. The table shows about 84,000 clones, with about 91% occurring only once. The starting material was CD4+ or CD8+ T cells sorted from blood, obtained in a trial of the OX40 agonist ivuxolimab. The receptor set was obtained from an adult with an advanced solid tumor such as melanoma, head and neck, liver or kidney cancer.

A single count supports this clone. The rearrangement uses TRBV7-6 and TRBJ2-2; the D gene is possibly TRBD2 (5 bases). V was cut by 6 bases and J by 5 bases, with 13 bases left in between. The CDR3 length is 14 residues. Germline V CDR1 and CDR2: SGHVS, FNYEAQ. This CDR3 is CASRDGLRTGELFF. The DNA for the CDR3 is TGTGCCAGCAGGGATGGACTGAGAACCGGGGAGCTGTTTTTT. The full variable domain, in which reference TRBV7-6 and TRBJ2-2 provide the parts outside the CDR3, is GAGVSQSPRYKVTKRGQDVALRCDPISGHVSLYWYRQALGQGPEFLTYFNYEAQQDKSGLPNDRFSAERPEGSISTLTIQRTEQRDSAMYRCASRDGLRTGELFFGEGSRLTVL.

The rearrangement uses TRBV9 and TRBJ1-2; a possible D gene is TRBD1 (5 bases). The length of the CDR3 is 13 residues. In germline, CDR1 is SGDLS, CDR2 YYNGEE. The V end lost 0 bases, the J end lost 5 bases, and 8 bases lay between the germline ends. The DNA for the CDR3 is TGTGCCAGCAGCGTAGTCTCAGGGTATGGCTACACCTTC. Amino acid sequence: CASSVVSGYGYTF.

The V and J genes are TRBV4-2 and TRBJ2-7, with 8 nucleotides matching TRBD2. J lost 6 bases, V lost 0 bases, and 10 bases had no gene match. The CDR3 extends over 16 amino acids. Germline CDR1 reads LGHNA; CDR2 reads YNFKEQ. CDR3 sequence reads: CASSQDPSREVPEQYF. The CDR3 coding sequence is TGTGCCAGCAGCCAAGATCCGTCGCGGGAGGTCCCCGAGCAGTACTTC.

This chain joins TRBV5-8 and TRBJ2-1, with TRBD1 as a possible D gene (6 bases). Trimming took 5 bases from V and 6 from J, leaving 9 bases between them. Germline V gene lookup returns CDR1 SGHTS and CDR2 YDEGEE. This CDR3 has 12 residues. In DNA form, the CDR3 reads TGTGCCAGCAGTCGAGGGGGCAATGAGCAGTTCTTC. It is translated as CASSRGGNEQFF.

The rearrangement uses TRBV19 and TRBJ1-2; possible D gene TRBD1, 5 bases. Trimming shortened V by 2 bases and J by 4 bases, and 14 bases separated the two germline ends. The CDR3 contains 15 residues. Germline CDR1 LNHDA, CDR2 SQIVND (reference sequence). The CDR3 loop reads CASSIMPGSAYGYTF. CDR3 in DNA: TGTGCCAGTAGTATAATGCCAGGGTCGGCCTATGGCTACACCTTC.

J is TRBJ2-2 and V is TRBV7-3; weak D call: TRBD2 (5 bases). The CDR3 extends over 15 amino acids. Germline CDR1 reads SGHTA; CDR2 reads FQGTGA. The germline V and J ends were trimmed by 5 bases and 6 bases, with 16 bases remaining between them. This chain's CDR3 is CASSGGRAAPGELFF. CDR3 in DNA: TGTGCCAGCAGCGGCGGGCGGGCGGCTCCCGGGGAGCTGTTTTTT.

This clone was detected only once. The CDR3, as DNA: TGTGCCATCAGGGGGAGGGGAAGTGATGGCTACACCTTC. Translated: CAIRGRGSDGYTF. V and J are TRBV10-3 and TRBJ1-2; weak D call: TRBD1 (5 bases). This CDR3 has 13 amino acids. Germline assignment: CDR1 ENHRY and CDR2 SYGVKD. V lost 6 bases to trimming and J lost 6 bases, with 14 bases between them.

The rearrangement links TRBV6-1 to TRBJ1-2; D remains unclear. Looked up from germline, CDR1 is MNHNS and CDR2 is SASEGT. The CDR3 is 14 residues long. V was pared by 11 bases and J by 3 bases, with 19 bases between. The CDR3 loop is CAGRHSAGHYGYTF. CDR3 sequence (DNA): TGTGCCGGAAGACATTCCGCCGGGCACTATGGCTACACCTTC.

The gene calls are TRBV7-3 and TRBJ2-1, with a weak D call TRBD1 (6 bases). CDR1 is SGHTA, CDR2 FQGTGA, per germline. The CDR3 is 14 residues long. The V end was cut by 4 bases, the J end by 7 bases, with 14 bases between. CDR3 nucleotide sequence: TGTGCCAGCAGCTCCGGACAGAGAGTGAATGAGCAGTTCTTC. Residues: CASSSGQRVNEQFF.

This clone is a singleton in its sample. The chain joins TRBV5-1 to TRBJ2-1, with 8 bases identical to TRBD1. The CDR3 totals 15 residues. The J segment lost 1 base and the V segment lost 1 base, leaving 1 base of the junction unmatched. The V gene's germline CDR1 is SGHRS and CDR2 YFSETQ. This CDR3 reads CASSLTGGSYNEQFF. CDR3 DNA: TGCGCCAGCAGCTTGACAGGGGGTTCCTACAATGAGCAGTTCTTC.

This chain connects TRBV9 to TRBJ2-3; 9 nucleotides align to TRBD2. CDR3 length: 17 amino acids. Per the germline V gene, CDR1 is SGDLS and CDR2 is YYNGEE. Losses at the gene ends were 3 bases for V and 2 bases for J; bases not matched to a gene: 10. CDR3 nucleotide sequence: TGTGCCAGCAGCGCCCTGGTGACTAGCGGACTCACAGATACGCAGTATTTT. Protein product: CASSALVTSGLTDTQYF.

This clone was seen a handful of times. V is TRBV15 and J is TRBJ2-7; D not certain. CDR1 is LNHNV and CDR2 is YYDKDF in the germline V gene (reference sequence). V was clipped by 1 base and J by 5 bases, with 9 bases between them. This CDR3 spans 13 amino acids. CDR3 sequence reads: CATSRGVKNEQYF. DNA for the CDR3: TGTGCCACCAGCAGAGGTGTGAAGAACGAGCAGTACTTC.

The rearrangement links TRBV19 to TRBJ1-5; D not certain. V was shortened by 4 bases and J by 0 bases, with 10 bases between the two germline ends. Germline V gene lookup returns CDR1 LNHDA and CDR2 SQIVND (reference sequence). This CDR3 region has 15 residues. The CDR3 sequence: CASSTTVNSNQPQHF. The CDR3 DNA sequence: TGTGCCAGTAGTACTACAGTGAATAGCAATCAGCCCCAGCATTTT.

V and J are TRBV9 and TRBJ1-1; D gene unclear. Trimming stripped 2 bases from V and 3 bases from J, with 14 bases between. Germline lookup yields CDR1 SGDLS and CDR2 YYNGEE. There are 15 residues in the CDR3. The CDR3 DNA is TGTGCCAGCAGCGTTCGGAGTCGTGGGGACACTGAAGCTTTCTTT. Its translation is CASSVRSRGDTEAFF.

J is TRBJ2-5 and V is TRBV5-1, with 8 positions matching TRBD1. The CDR3 consists of 14 residues. V was clipped by 4 bases and J by 2 bases; unmatched bases: 4. Germline CDR1 reads SGHRS; CDR2 reads YFSETQ. The CDR3 nucleotides are TGCGCCAGCAGCCCGGGACAGGAGCAAGAGACCCAGTACTTC. Its protein product is CASSPGQEQETQYF.

The V gene is TRBV5-1, the J gene TRBJ1-1; tentative D call: TRBD1 (6 bases). This CDR3 has 14 amino acids. Germline values: CDR1 SGHRS, CDR2 YFSETQ. V lost 2 bases, J lost 1 base, and 9 bases lay in between. CDR3 bases: TGCGCCAGCAGCTTCGACAGGTCGAACACTGAAGCTTTCTTT. Translated: CASSFDRSNTEAFF.

The chain couples TRBV18 to TRBJ2-2, with 9 positions matching TRBD1. The CDR3 loop spans 16 amino acids. Germline assignment: CDR1 KGHSH and CDR2 LQKENI. V was pared by 4 bases and J by 7 bases, with 10 bases of the junction left unmatched. CDR3 region: CASSRTGTGTIGELFF. The CDR3 nucleotides are TGTGCCAGCTCACGTACCGGGACAGGGACAATCGGGGAGCTGTTTTTT.